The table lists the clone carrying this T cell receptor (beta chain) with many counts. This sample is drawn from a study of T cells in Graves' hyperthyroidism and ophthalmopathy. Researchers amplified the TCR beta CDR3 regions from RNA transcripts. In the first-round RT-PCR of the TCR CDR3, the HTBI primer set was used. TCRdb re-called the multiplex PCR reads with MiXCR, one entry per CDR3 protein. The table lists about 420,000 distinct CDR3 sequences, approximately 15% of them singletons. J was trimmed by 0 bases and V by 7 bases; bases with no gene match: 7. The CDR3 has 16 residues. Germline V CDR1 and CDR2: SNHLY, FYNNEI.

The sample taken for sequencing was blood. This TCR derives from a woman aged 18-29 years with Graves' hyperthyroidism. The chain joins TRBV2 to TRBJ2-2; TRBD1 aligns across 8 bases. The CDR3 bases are TGTGCCAGCAAATTGGGACAGGCCTCGAACACCGGGGAGCTGTTTTTT. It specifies CASKLGQASNTGELFF.